This record looks at one TCR beta chain sequence and its context. The antigen remains undetermined. TCRdb's table, derived via immunoSEQ multiplex PCR, lists solely in-frame clones and lacks some. The sample lists under 200,000 clones, about 90% occurring once. Deletions cut 3 bases from V and 1 base from J, with 7 bases between. CDR3 length: 14 residues. Per germline, CDR1 LNHDA and CDR2 SQIVND (reference sequence). This specimen belongs to a study of T cell responses to AZD1222 COVID-19 vaccine. Study observations and caveats: Among the donors, most were white British and more were female, and clonal diversity was possibly underestimated. Spike-specific TCR depth and breadth grew after two AZD1222 doses.

The genes are TRBV19 and TRBJ1-5, with unresolved D. The receptor comes from an adult who received the AZD1222 COVID-19 vaccine. The source was peripheral blood, collected 28 days after the second AZD1222 dose. The CDR3 here is CASSISGSNQPQHF. CDR3 coding DNA: TGTGCCAGTAGTATCTCTGGAAGCAATCAGCCCCAGCATTTT.